This entry concerns a single TCR beta chain. The repertoire was sequenced with immunoSEQ multiplex PCR; TCRdb's copy has only in-frame clones and lacks some. The top ten hold roughly 1.5% of the sample, which has 950,000 to 1,300,000 clones, more than 65% seen once. The sample comes from a study of shared clonotypes between healthy human individuals. The CDR3 loop spans 14 amino acids. V was trimmed by 7 bases and J by 5 bases, leaving 17 bases between them. Per germline, CDR1 MNHNS and CDR2 SASEGT. Donors comprised only Caucasian adults living in Nashville, Tennessee. Partitioning of CD4+ cells yielded a CD45RA+ naive subset and a CD45RA-negative memory subset.

Sequenced material: memory CD4+ T cells sorted from blood. As for subset: CD45RA-negative fraction. This rearrangement joins TRBV6-1 to TRBJ1-1, with D possibly being TRBD1 (5 bases). This TCR came from a man between 18 and 35 years old in good health. The CDR3 nucleotides are TGTGCCAGCACCCTGGATCGGAGGGGAACTGAAGCTTTCTTT. As protein: CASTLDRRGTEAFF.